This T cell receptor (beta chain) came from a study of cytomegalovirus exposure and HLA in healthy donors. Overall study results and limits: High specificity and sensitivity for cytomegalovirus status were reported for the classifier. Many donors shared some public TCRs, even though most TCR sequences were rare. The authors listed 150 or so TCR beta chains as cytomegalovirus-associated.

An approximately 130-subject validation cohort, separate from the 666-subject first cohort, supplied the donors. V was trimmed by 2 bases and J by 6 bases, leaving 12 bases between them. This CDR3 is 14 amino acids long. Per the germline V gene, CDR1 is SGHRS and CDR2 is YFSETQ. The method was immunoSEQ multiplex PCR; TCRdb's version includes in-frame clones alone and lacks a portion of them. This table has 100,000 to 150,000 clones, around 95% appearing once. To note about this clone: The antigen remains undetermined.

The chain employs TRBV5-1 and TRBJ2-1; D is unclear. The source of this sequence is a young man in good health and CMV-seronegative. The sequenced sample was PBMCs. The CDR3 DNA is TGCGCCAGCAGCTTATATGACACCGGCAATGAGCAGTTCTTC. Protein sequence: CASSLYDTGNEQFF.